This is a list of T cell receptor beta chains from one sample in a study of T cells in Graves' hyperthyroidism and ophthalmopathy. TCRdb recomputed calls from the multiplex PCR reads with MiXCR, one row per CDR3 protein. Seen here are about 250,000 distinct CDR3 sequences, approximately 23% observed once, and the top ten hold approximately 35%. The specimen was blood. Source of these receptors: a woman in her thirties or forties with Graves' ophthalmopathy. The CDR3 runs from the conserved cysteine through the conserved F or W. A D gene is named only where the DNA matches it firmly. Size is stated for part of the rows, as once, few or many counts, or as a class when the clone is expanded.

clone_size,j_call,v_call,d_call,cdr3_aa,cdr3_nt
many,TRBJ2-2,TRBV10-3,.,CAIRNTGELFF,TGTGCCATCAGAAACACCGGGGAGCTGTTTTTT
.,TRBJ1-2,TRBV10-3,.,CAISETEGRGHGYTF,TGTGCCATCAGTGAGACGGAAGGGCGGGGGCATGGCTACACCTTC
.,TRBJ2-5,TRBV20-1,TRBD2,CSARKAGLETQYF,TGCAGTGCTAGGAAAGCGGGACTTGAGACCCAGTACTTC
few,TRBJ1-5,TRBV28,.,CASRERNQPQHF,TGTGCCAGCAGGGAACGCAATCAGCCCCAGCATTTT
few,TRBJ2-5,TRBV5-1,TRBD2,CASSRESGRVQETQYF,TGCGCCAGCAGCCGAGAAAGCGGGAGGGTACAAGAGACCCAGTACTTC
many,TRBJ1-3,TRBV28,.,CASSFLSRRGKVSGNTIYF,TGTGCCAGCAGTTTTCTCTCCCGGCGGGGCAAGGTTTCTGGAAACACCATATATTTT
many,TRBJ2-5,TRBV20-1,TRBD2,CSAQDLAGRETQYF,TGCAGTGCCCAAGATCTAGCGGGTAGGGAGACCCAGTACTTC
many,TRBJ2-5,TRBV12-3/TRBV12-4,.,CASSFGGSGETQYF,TGTGCCAGCAGTTTTGGGGGTTCGGGGGAGACCCAGTACTTC
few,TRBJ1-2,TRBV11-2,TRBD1,CASSPSGTALGSYGYTF,TGTGCCAGCAGCCCTTCCGGGACAGCTTTAGGAAGTTATGGCTACACCTTC
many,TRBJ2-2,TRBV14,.,CASSFFSGTGELFF,TGTGCCAGCAGCTTTTTTAGCGGTACCGGGGAGCTGTTTTTT
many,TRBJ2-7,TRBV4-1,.,CASSQAVVAASYEQYF,TGCGCCAGCAGCCAAGCTGTGGTAGCGGCCTCCTACGAGCAGTACTTC
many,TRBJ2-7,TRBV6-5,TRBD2,CASSYLGLAGVYEQYF,TGTGCCAGCAGTTACCTGGGACTAGCGGGAGTCTACGAGCAGTACTTC
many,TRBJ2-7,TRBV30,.,CAWKRRFSTPEQYF,TGTGCCTGGAAGCGGAGATTCTCTACCCCCGAGCAGTACTTC
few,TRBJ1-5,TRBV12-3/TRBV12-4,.,CASSLVPRVLGNQPQHF,TGTGCCAGCAGTTTAGTTCCCAGGGTCCTTGGAAATCAGCCCCAGCATTTT
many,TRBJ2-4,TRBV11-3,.,CASSLVGWTGVGAKNIQYF,TGTGCCAGCAGCTTAGTTGGATGGACGGGAGTAGGAGCCAAAAACATTCAGTACTTC